This is a list of T cell receptor beta chains from one sample in a study of shared clonotypes between healthy human individuals. Profiling relied on immunoSEQ multiplex PCR, and the TCRdb table lists in-frame clones only, not all of them. Found here are approximately 500,000 clones, more than 75% of them singletons; the top ten hold about 11%. The sequenced sample was PBMCs. Receptors originate from a woman in her thirties or forties in good health. Some clones in this sample may be carry-over from other donors' samples. CDR3s include the opening cysteine and the closing phenylalanine or tryptophan. Fields, in order: clone size, D gene, V gene, J gene, CDR3 protein, CDR3 DNA. D genes are given only for firm matches. The size field is filled for only some rows; it gives once, few, many or a size class.

abundance: NA
d_gene: NA
v_gene: TRBV7-2
j_gene: TRBJ1-2
CDR3aa: CASSSPWELINYGYTF
CDR3nt: TGTGCCAGCAGCTCCCCCTGGGAGCTGATTAACTATGGCTACACCTTC

abundance: few
d_gene: NA
v_gene: TRBV13
j_gene: TRBJ2-3
CDR3aa: CASSFWWEVADTQYF
CDR3nt: TGTGCCAGCAGCTTTTGGTGGGAGGTAGCAGATACGCAGTATTTT

abundance: NA
d_gene: NA
v_gene: TRBV19
j_gene: TRBJ2-4
CDR3aa: CASSIFRKTTGETPAKNIQYF
CDR3nt: TGTGCCAGTAGTATATTCCGAAAAACAACAGGAGAAACCCCAGCCAAAAACATTCAGTACTTC

abundance: few
d_gene: NA
v_gene: TRBV28
j_gene: TRBJ1-1
CDR3aa: CASSPPRSMNTEAFF
CDR3nt: TGTGCCAGCAGTCCCCCGCGATCCATGAACACTGAAGCTTTCTTT

abundance: NA
d_gene: TRBD2
v_gene: TRBV7-2
j_gene: TRBJ2-1
CDR3aa: CASSQGLAGGYNEQFF
CDR3nt: TGTGCCAGCAGCCAAGGACTAGCGGGAGGTTACAATGAGCAGTTCTTC

abundance: NA
d_gene: NA
v_gene: TRBV7-8
j_gene: TRBJ2-7
CDR3aa: CASSLGGRGYEQYF
CDR3nt: TGTGCCAGCAGCTTAGGTGGCAGGGGCTACGAGCAGTACTTC

abundance: NA
d_gene: NA
v_gene: TRBV5-6
j_gene: TRBJ2-5
CDR3aa: CASSLIQGGKTQYF
CDR3nt: TGTGCCAGCAGCTTGATCCAGGGGGGAAAGACCCAGTACTTC

abundance: few
d_gene: NA
v_gene: TRBV14
j_gene: TRBJ2-2
CDR3aa: CASSQFLTGELFF
CDR3nt: TGTGCCAGCAGCCAGTTCCTTACCGGGGAGCTGTTTTTT

abundance: NA
d_gene: NA
v_gene: TRBV7-2
j_gene: TRBJ2-3
CDR3aa: CASSFSTEPYYTQYF
CDR3nt: TGTGCCAGCAGCTTTTCAACGGAACCTTATTATACGCAGTATTTT

abundance: NA
d_gene: NA
v_gene: TRBV4-1
j_gene: TRBJ1-1
CDR3aa: CASSQVRLNTEAFF
CDR3nt: TGCGCCAGCAGCCAAGTTAGGTTGAACACTGAAGCTTTCTTT

abundance: many
d_gene: NA
v_gene: TRBV4-3
j_gene: TRBJ2-6
CDR3aa: CASSQDKGSGANVLTF
CDR3nt: TGCGCCAGCAGCCAAGATAAGGGGTCTGGGGCCAACGTCCTGACTTTC

abundance: NA
d_gene: NA
v_gene: TRBV7-2
j_gene: TRBJ1-1
CDR3aa: CASSLQLGDTEAFF
CDR3nt: TGTGCCAGCAGCTTACAGCTGGGGGACACTGAAGCTTTCTTT

abundance: NA
d_gene: TRBD1
v_gene: TRBV28
j_gene: TRBJ1-1
CDR3aa: CASGLGGGPNTEAFF
CDR3nt: TGTGCCAGCGGCTTAGGGGGCGGCCCGAACACTGAAGCTTTCTTT

abundance: few
d_gene: TRBD1
v_gene: TRBV6-5
j_gene: TRBJ1-2
CDR3aa: CASSSTGGDGYTF
CDR3nt: TGTGCCAGCAGTTCAACAGGGGGCGATGGCTACACCTTC

abundance: NA
d_gene: TRBD1
v_gene: TRBV7-8
j_gene: TRBJ2-5
CDR3aa: CASSLRTGVVWETQYF
CDR3nt: TGTGCCAGCAGCTTAAGGACAGGGGTGGTGTGGGAGACCCAGTACTTC

abundance: NA
d_gene: NA
v_gene: TRBV10-3
j_gene: TRBJ1-1
CDR3aa: CAINPNREGSEAFF
CDR3nt: TGTGCCATCAATCCAAACAGGGAGGGCTCTGAAGCTTTCTTT

abundance: NA
d_gene: NA
v_gene: TRBV29-1
j_gene: TRBJ1-1
CDR3aa: CSVDGNKNTEAFF
CDR3nt: TGCAGCGTTGATGGGAACAAGAACACTGAAGCTTTCTTT

abundance: NA
d_gene: TRBD1
v_gene: TRBV11-1
j_gene: TRBJ2-7
CDR3aa: CASSDGTGIYEQYF
CDR3nt: TGTGCCAGCAGCGATGGGACAGGGATCTACGAGCAGTACTTC

abundance: NA
d_gene: TRBD2
v_gene: TRBV2
j_gene: TRBJ2-1
CDR3aa: CASREPGLAGEEQFF
CDR3nt: TGTGCCAGCAGAGAACCGGGACTAGCGGGAGAAGAGCAGTTCTTC

abundance: NA
d_gene: NA
v_gene: TRBV4-3
j_gene: TRBJ2-7
CDR3aa: CASSPPDEWYF
CDR3nt: TGCGCCAGCAGCCCGCCGGACGAGTGGTACTTC

abundance: NA
d_gene: NA
v_gene: TRBV7-9
j_gene: TRBJ2-1
CDR3aa: CASSPQDNEQFF
CDR3nt: TGTGCCAGCAGCCCCCAAGACAATGAGCAGTTCTTC

abundance: NA
d_gene: NA
v_gene: TRBV4-1
j_gene: TRBJ2-7
CDR3aa: CASSQAWFGVFSYEQYF
CDR3nt: TGCGCCAGCAGCCAAGCGTGGTTTGGGGTGTTCTCCTACGAGCAGTACTTC

abundance: NA
d_gene: TRBD2
v_gene: TRBV10-3
j_gene: TRBJ2-1
CDR3aa: CAIRGLAVSYNEQFF
CDR3nt: TGTGCCATCAGAGGACTAGCGGTGTCCTACAATGAGCAGTTCTTC

abundance: NA
d_gene: TRBD1
v_gene: TRBV6-6
j_gene: TRBJ2-7
CDR3aa: CASTQDRGRHEQYF
CDR3nt: TGTGCCAGCACCCAGGACAGGGGGCGCCACGAGCAGTACTTC

abundance: NA
d_gene: NA
v_gene: TRBV5-4
j_gene: TRBJ1-1
CDR3aa: CASSLPRASGTEAFF
CDR3nt: TGTGCCAGCAGCTTGCCCCGGGCCTCGGGCACTGAAGCTTTCTTT

abundance: once
d_gene: TRBD2
v_gene: TRBV10-1
j_gene: TRBJ2-1
CDR3aa: CASSGTSGNEQFF
CDR3nt: TGCGCCAGCAGTGGGACTAGTGGGAATGAGCAGTTCTTC

abundance: NA
d_gene: NA
v_gene: TRBV10-2
j_gene: TRBJ1-2
CDR3aa: CASSESSGNYGYTF
CDR3nt: TGCGCCAGCAGTGAGTCGTCGGGGAACTATGGCTACACCTTC

abundance: NA
d_gene: TRBD1
v_gene: TRBV4-1
j_gene: TRBJ1-1
CDR3aa: CASSQMDRLTEAFF
CDR3nt: TGCGCCAGCAGCCAGATGGACAGGCTCACTGAAGCTTTCTTT

abundance: NA
d_gene: TRBD1
v_gene: TRBV10-3
j_gene: TRBJ1-5
CDR3aa: CAISDRDRADQPQHF
CDR3nt: TGTGCCATCAGTGACCGGGACAGGGCTGATCAGCCCCAGCATTTT

abundance: NA
d_gene: TRBD2
v_gene: TRBV15
j_gene: TRBJ2-5
CDR3aa: CATSRKAGGKETQYF
CDR3nt: TGTGCCACCAGCAGAAAAGCGGGAGGGAAAGAGACCCAGTACTTC

abundance: NA
d_gene: TRBD1
v_gene: TRBV15
j_gene: TRBJ1-2
CDR3aa: CATSRAGTGGNYGYTF
CDR3nt: TGTGCCACCAGCAGAGCCGGGACAGGGGGCAACTATGGCTACACCTTC

abundance: once
d_gene: NA
v_gene: TRBV7-9
j_gene: TRBJ2-3
CDR3aa: CASSTSTDTQYF
CDR3nt: TGTGCCAGCAGCACCTCCACAGATACGCAGTATTTT

abundance: NA
d_gene: NA
v_gene: TRBV2
j_gene: TRBJ2-7
CDR3aa: CASSEAVGGYEQYF
CDR3nt: TGTGCCAGCAGTGAAGCAGTCGGTGGCTACGAGCAGTACTTC

abundance: once
d_gene: NA
v_gene: TRBV7-5
j_gene: TRBJ1-1
CDR3aa: CASSFNMNTEAFF
CDR3nt: TGTGCCAGCAGCTTTAATATGAACACTGAAGCTTTCTTT

abundance: NA
d_gene: NA
v_gene: TRBV5-1
j_gene: TRBJ1-1
CDR3aa: CASSMGMNTEAFF
CDR3nt: TGCGCCAGCAGCATGGGAATGAACACTGAAGCTTTCTTT

abundance: NA
d_gene: NA
v_gene: TRBV30
j_gene: TRBJ2-7
CDR3aa: CAWSGASPLYEQYF
CDR3nt: TGTGCCTGGAGTGGCGCTAGCCCTCTCTACGAGCAGTACTTC

abundance: NA
d_gene: TRBD2
v_gene: TRBV10-3
j_gene: TRBJ2-2
CDR3aa: CATRASGTGELFF
CDR3nt: TGTGCCACTCGGGCTAGCGGGACCGGGGAGCTGTTTTTT

abundance: NA
d_gene: NA
v_gene: TRBV20-1
j_gene: TRBJ2-3
CDR3aa: CSAERTDTQYF
CDR3nt: TGCAGTGCGGAGCGGACAGATACGCAGTATTTT

abundance: NA
d_gene: NA
v_gene: TRBV11-2
j_gene: TRBJ1-4
CDR3aa: CASSLSLQGEKLFF
CDR3nt: TGTGCCAGCAGCTTAAGTCTCCAGGGGGAAAAACTGTTTTTT

abundance: NA
d_gene: NA
v_gene: TRBV5-1
j_gene: TRBJ1-2
CDR3aa: CASRPQGPSNYGYTF
CDR3nt: TGCGCCAGCAGGCCCCAGGGTCCTAGTAACTATGGCTACACCTTC

abundance: NA
d_gene: NA
v_gene: TRBV5-1
j_gene: TRBJ1-4
CDR3aa: CASSLGSAEEKLFF
CDR3nt: TGCGCCAGCAGCTTGGGGAGTGCAGAGGAAAAACTGTTTTTT

abundance: NA
d_gene: NA
v_gene: TRBV7-8
j_gene: TRBJ2-7
CDR3aa: CASSLGLSSAEQYF
CDR3nt: TGTGCCAGCAGCTTAGGGCTAAGTTCAGCCGAGCAGTACTTC